This passage covers 22 T cell receptor beta chains from one sample sequenced in a study of blood T cells in healthy people across ages. It was with a sample-barcoded 5' primer and a J-beta primer mix that a second PCR of roughly 6 to 11 cycles was run. MiXCR, applied by TCRdb to the 5' RACE reads, yields one record per CDR3 protein. The table has 950,000 to 1,200,000 distinct CDR3 sequences, under 40% seen once. Sequencing input: blood. These receptor sequences come from a man aged 18 to 29 in good health.

This clonotype has more than one count but fewer than ten. The chain carries TRBV20-1 and TRBJ2-3, with D unclear. V lost 2 bases and J 1 base, leaving 10 bases between the germline ends. Looked up from germline, CDR1 is DFQATT and CDR2 is SNEGSKA (reference sequence). The CDR3 contains 14 residues. CDR3 sequence reads: CSARKIVGTDTQYF. CDR3 sequence (DNA): TGCAGTGCTAGAAAAATAGTGGGCACAGATACGCAGTATTTT.

This sequence joins TRBV20-1 and TRBJ1-1; D is uncertain. The CDR3 runs 13 residues. Trimming stripped 6 bases from V and 0 bases from J, with 11 bases between. Germline values: CDR1 DFQATT, CDR2 SNEGSKA (reference sequence). In DNA, the CDR3 is TGCAGTGCACCCGGGAGCCTGAACACTGAAGCTTTCTTT. Its translation is CSAPGSLNTEAFF.

As to this clonotype: With a much larger clone just one base away, this may be a read error. The chain links TRBV13 to TRBJ2-1; D may be TRBD2 (5 bases). The CDR3 is made up of 12 amino acids. CDR1 PRHDT and CDR2 FYEKMQ come from the germline V gene (reference sequence). The V and J ends lost 5 bases and 9 bases respectively, with 11 bases between them. Here the CDR3 DNA reads TGTGCCAGCAGCCTAACTAGGAGTGAGCAGTTCTTC. Translating gives CASSLTRSEQFF.

The rearrangement uses TRBV4-1 and TRBJ1-1; no reliable D call. Trimming removed 3 bases at V and 7 bases at J, with 6 bases between. The V gene's germline CDR1 is MGHRA and CDR2 YSYEKL. The length of the CDR3 is 11 residues. The CDR3 protein is CASSHLNEAFF. In DNA, the CDR3 is TGCGCCAGCAGCCACCTTAATGAAGCTTTCTTT.

This rearrangement joins TRBV12-3 or TRBV12-4 to TRBJ2-1; the D gene is possibly TRBD1 (6 bases). The end of the DNA fits TRBJ2-7 better, so the J call may be wrong. The CDR3 has 16 amino acids. CDR3 sequence (DNA): TGTGCCAGCAGCAGCGACAGGTGGGGCAGCTACAATGAGCAGTACTTC. This encodes CASSSDRWGSYNEQYF.

This clonotype was observed a handful of times. The genes are TRBV27 and TRBJ1-4, with TRBD1 identical over 10 bases. CDR1 is MNHEY and CDR2 is SMNVEV in the germline V gene (reference sequence). Losses at the gene ends were 5 bases for V and 5 bases for J; bases not matched to a gene: 11. The CDR3 extends over 17 amino acids. This CDR3 is CASSHQPPGQGNEKLFF. Written as DNA, the CDR3 is TGTGCCAGCAGTCACCAACCTCCGGGACAGGGGAATGAAAAACTGTTTTTT. The entire variable domain, with the rest obtained from reference TRBV27 and TRBJ1-4, is as follows: EAQVTQNPRYLITVTGKKLTVTCSQNMNHEYMSWYRQDPGLGLRQIYYSMNVEVTDKGDVPEGYKVSRKEKRNFPLILESPSPNQTSLYFCASSHQPPGQGNEKLFFGSGTQLSVL.

This chain connects TRBV6-2 or TRBV6-3 to TRBJ1-5; possible D gene TRBD1, 5 bases. Trimming cost V 6 bases and J 6 bases, with 12 bases left between them. The germline V gene encodes CDR1 MNHEY and CDR2 SVGEGT. The CDR3 consists of 13 residues. The CDR3 here is CASREPGGQPQHF. The CDR3 DNA reads as TGTGCCAGCAGAGAACCCGGGGGTCAGCCCCAGCATTTT.

The sample holds one count of this clonotype. V gene TRBV27 combines with J gene TRBJ1-4, with 9 bases fitting TRBD1. Germline CDR1 and CDR2: MNHEY and SMNVEV (reference sequence). This CDR3 contains 13 residues. V lost 6 bases to trimming and J lost 11 bases; unmatched junction nucleotides: 7. The CDR3 sequence: CASSYDRGTKLFF. The CDR3 DNA sequence: TGTGCCAGCAGCTACGACAGGGGGACCAAACTGTTTTTT.

V and J are TRBV7-2 and TRBJ2-7; D uncertain. TRBJ2-5 matches the DNA end more closely, so the J call is doubtful. CDR3 size: 13 residues. Per the germline V gene, CDR1 is SGHTA and CDR2 is FQGNSA. Written as DNA, the CDR3 is TGTGCCAGCAGCTCGATGCAAAGGGAGACCCAGTACTTC. Encoded protein: CASSSMQRETQYF.

A few counts support this clonotype. This chain links TRBV7-2 with TRBJ2-5; no definite D call. CDR1 SGHTA and CDR2 FQGNSA come from the germline V gene. CDR3 size: 14 residues. V shed 1 base and J shed 3 bases, with 9 bases lying between them. CDR3 nucleotide sequence: TGTGCCAGCAGCTTAGGCGTCCAGAAAGAGACCCAGTACTTC. Translated: CASSLGVQKETQYF. The full variable domain, completed using reference TRBV7-2 and TRBJ2-5, is GAGVSQSPSNKVTEKGKDVELRCDPISGHTALYWYRQSLGQGLEFLIYFQGNSAPDKSGLPSDRFSAERTGGSVSTLTIQRTQQEDSAVYLCASSLGVQKETQYFGPGTRLLVL.

The table lists this clonotype with a few counts. This chain uses TRBV4-2 with TRBJ1-5; D ambiguous. With 0 bases removed from V and 6 bases from J, the gap between germline ends came to 9 bases. The CDR3 is 14 residues long. Germline V gene data show CDR1 as LGHNA and CDR2 as YNFKEQ. CDR3: CASSQDPRRQPQHF. CDR3 coding DNA: TGTGCCAGCAGCCAAGATCCGAGGCGTCAGCCCCAGCATTTT.

The chain combines TRBV7-9 with TRBJ1-6; 8 bases map to TRBD1. The CDR3 is made up of 14 amino acids. Germline CDR1 reads SEHNR; CDR2 reads FQNEAQ (reference sequence). V was clipped by 7 bases and J by 7 bases; unmatched bases: 6. CDR3 coding DNA: TGTGCCAGCACCGTCGACAGGGGAAATTCACCCCTCCACTTT. Residues: CASTVDRGNSPLHF.

The chain employs TRBV4-1 and TRBJ2-1; 12 bases fit TRBD2. Germline CDR1 is MGHRA and CDR2 is YSYEKL. The CDR3 runs 16 residues. V was pared by 1 base and J by 6 bases, with 4 bases of the junction left unmatched. Here the CDR3 DNA reads TGCGCCAGCAGCCAAGCTGGACTAGCGGGGAGCAATGAGCAGTTCTTC. It encodes CASSQAGLAGSNEQFF.

The CDR3 coding sequence is TGCAGTGCTAGGGAACACAATGAGCAGTACTTC. This translates into CSAREHNEQYF. The chain combines TRBV20-1 with TRBJ2-7, with D hard to call. The CDR3 has 11 residues. V lost 3 bases, J lost 7 bases, and 10 bases lay in between. CDR1 is DFQATT and CDR2 is SNEGSKA in the germline V gene (reference sequence).

This chain joins TRBV5-1 and TRBJ1-2; TRBD1 agrees at 9 bases. The germline CDR1 and CDR2 sequences are SGHRS and YFSETQ. Trimming cost V 3 bases and J 4 bases; bases outside gene matches: 7. The CDR3 extends over 15 amino acids. This CDR3 reads CASSWGDRETYGYTF. CDR3 sequence (DNA): TGCGCCAGCAGCTGGGGGGACAGGGAGACCTATGGCTACACCTTC.

This clonotype showed up just a few times. The rearrangement joins TRBV5-1 to TRBJ2-3; 9 bases align to TRBD1. The CDR3 sequence is 16 residues long. Germline lookup yields CDR1 SGHRS and CDR2 YFSETQ. V shed 4 bases and J 1 base; nucleotides not matched to a gene: 7. The CDR3 is CASSPVTGGGTDTQYF. In DNA, the CDR3 is TGCGCCAGCAGCCCCGTAACAGGGGGCGGCACAGATACGCAGTATTTT.

The chain employs TRBV3-1 and TRBJ1-5; D might be TRBD1 (6 bases). Germline values: CDR1 LGHDT, CDR2 YNNKEL (reference sequence). The CDR3 spans 15 residues. The germline V and J ends were trimmed by 0 bases and 7 bases, with 13 bases remaining between them. The CDR3 sequence is CASSQDSGGVQPQHF. In DNA form, the CDR3 reads TGTGCCAGCAGCCAAGATAGTGGGGGCGTCCAGCCCCAGCATTTT.

CDR3 bases: TGCAGTGCTCCAAAGGGGGCGGGTAACTATGGCTACACCTTC. This encodes CSAPKGAGNYGYTF. The J gene is TRBJ1-2, the V gene TRBV20-1; TRBD1 aligns across 7 bases. Losses at the gene ends were 5 bases for V and 1 base for J; bases not matched to a gene: 7. This CDR3 has 14 amino acids. Germline loops: CDR1 DFQATT, CDR2 SNEGSKA (reference sequence).

The chain employs TRBV6-1 and TRBJ2-2; 7 nucleotides line up with TRBD1. Germline CDR1 MNHNS, CDR2 SASEGT. The V gene end was trimmed by 6 bases and the J gene end by 8 bases; junction bases not matched to a gene: 9. The CDR3 spans 14 residues. Written as DNA, the CDR3 is TGTGCCAGCAGCGCCGACAGGGTTGGTGGGGAGCTGTTTTTT. It is translated as CASSADRVGGELFF.

The chain recombines TRBV4-3 with TRBJ1-1; D is possibly TRBD1 (6 bases). V was clipped by 0 bases and J by 4 bases, with 12 bases between them. The CDR3 consists of 15 residues. The germline V gene has CDR1 LGHNA and CDR2 YSLEER. DNA for the CDR3: TGCGCCAGCAGCCAAGAACCGGTAGGGGGCACTGAAGCTTTCTTT. Amino acids: CASSQEPVGGTEAFF.

The chain employs TRBV12-3 or TRBV12-4 and TRBJ2-3; no reliable D call. Trimming pared 7 bases from V and 8 bases from J, leaving 16 bases between. The CDR3 loop spans 13 amino acids. The CDR3 is CASNGPGFLTQYF. CDR3 DNA sequence: TGTGCCAGCAACGGGCCCGGATTTCTTACGCAGTATTTT.

The CDR3 DNA reads TGTGCCAGCAGCTTCTCCGGGGGCCAACTCTACAATGAGCAGTTCTTC. Protein sequence: CASSFSGGQLYNEQFF. This sequence joins TRBV7-9 and TRBJ2-1; D is perhaps TRBD1 or TRBD2 (6 bases each). The germline V gene has CDR1 SEHNR and CDR2 FQNEAQ (reference sequence). The V and J ends lost 3 bases and 3 bases respectively, with 15 bases between them. The length of the CDR3 is 16 residues.